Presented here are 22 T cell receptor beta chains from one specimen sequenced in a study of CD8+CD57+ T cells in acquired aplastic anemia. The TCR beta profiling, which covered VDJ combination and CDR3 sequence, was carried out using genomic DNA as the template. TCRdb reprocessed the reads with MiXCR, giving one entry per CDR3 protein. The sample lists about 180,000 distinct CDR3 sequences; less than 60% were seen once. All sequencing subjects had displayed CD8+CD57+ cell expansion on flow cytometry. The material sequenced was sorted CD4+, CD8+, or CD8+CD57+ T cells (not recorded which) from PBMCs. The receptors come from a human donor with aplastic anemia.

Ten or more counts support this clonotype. CDR3 nucleotide sequence: TGTGCCAGCAGCTTCTTTGGTGTAGACAGGGGGCCTAGCTCCTACAATGAGCAGTTCTTC. Translation gives CASSFFGVDRGPSSYNEQFF. This rearrangement joins TRBV11-1 to TRBJ2-1, with 10 bases that match TRBD1. This CDR3 comprises 20 residues. V dropped 3 bases and J dropped 0; count of bases not matched to a gene: 14. Germline CDR1 and CDR2: SGHAT and FQDESV (reference sequence).

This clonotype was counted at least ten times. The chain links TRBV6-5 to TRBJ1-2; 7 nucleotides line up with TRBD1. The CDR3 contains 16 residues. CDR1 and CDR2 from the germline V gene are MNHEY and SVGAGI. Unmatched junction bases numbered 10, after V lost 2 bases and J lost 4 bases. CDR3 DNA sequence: TGTGCCAGCAGTTACACTACTAGGGACAGTTTCTATGGCTACACCTTC. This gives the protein CASSYTTRDSFYGYTF.

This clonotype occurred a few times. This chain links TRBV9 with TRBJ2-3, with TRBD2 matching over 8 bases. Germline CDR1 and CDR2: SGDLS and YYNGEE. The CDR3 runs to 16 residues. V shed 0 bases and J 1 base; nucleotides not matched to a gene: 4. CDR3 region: CASSVDGAGGTDTQYF. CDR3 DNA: TGTGCCAGCAGCGTAGATGGAGCGGGGGGCACAGATACGCAGTATTTT.

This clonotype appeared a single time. The CDR3 loop is CASSPLPGQGGDEQYF. In DNA form, the CDR3 reads TGTGCCAGCAGCCCTCTGCCGGGACAGGGAGGCGACGAGCAGTACTTC. The gene calls are TRBV11-1 and TRBJ2-7; TRBD1 matches at 9 bases. The ends lost 5 bases at V and 5 bases at J; junction bases unmatched: 13. Germline V gives CDR1 SGHAT, CDR2 FQDESV (reference sequence). The CDR3 runs 16 residues.

The CDR3 is CASSSRTSGGVQYF. DNA for the CDR3: TGTGCCAGCAGCTCCCGGACTAGCGGGGGGGTGCAGTACTTC. V usage is TRBV5-4 and J usage is TRBJ2-7; 15 nucleotides agree with TRBD2. Looked up from germline, CDR1 is SGHNT and CDR2 is YYREEE (reference sequence). The CDR3 length is 14 residues. V dropped 3 bases and J dropped 9; count of bases not matched to a gene: 4.

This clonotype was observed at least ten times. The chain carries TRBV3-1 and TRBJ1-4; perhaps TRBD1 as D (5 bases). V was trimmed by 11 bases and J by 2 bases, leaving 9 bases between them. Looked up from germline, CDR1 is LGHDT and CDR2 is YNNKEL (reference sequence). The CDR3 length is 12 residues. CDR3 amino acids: CAHWGTNEKLFF. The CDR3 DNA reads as TGTGCCCACTGGGGGACTAATGAAAAACTGTTTTTT.

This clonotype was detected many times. In DNA form, the CDR3 reads TGTGCCAGCAGCCTGATCGCGGGGAGGTATTCCTACAATGAGCAGTTCTTC. Its protein product is CASSLIAGRYSYNEQFF. The chain has TRBV14 and TRBJ2-1; TRBD2 is a possible D gene (6 bases). The CDR3 extends over 17 amino acids. Germline V gene data show CDR1 as SGHDN and CDR2 as FVKESK. The V end was cut by 4 bases, the J end by 1 base, with 17 bases between.

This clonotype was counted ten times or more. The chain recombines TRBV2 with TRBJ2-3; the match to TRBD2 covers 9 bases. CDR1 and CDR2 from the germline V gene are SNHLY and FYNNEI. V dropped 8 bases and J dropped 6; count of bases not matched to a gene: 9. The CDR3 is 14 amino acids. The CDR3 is CASGWTSVKDTQYF. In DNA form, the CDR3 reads TGTGCCAGCGGGTGGACTAGCGTTAAGGATACGCAGTATTTT.

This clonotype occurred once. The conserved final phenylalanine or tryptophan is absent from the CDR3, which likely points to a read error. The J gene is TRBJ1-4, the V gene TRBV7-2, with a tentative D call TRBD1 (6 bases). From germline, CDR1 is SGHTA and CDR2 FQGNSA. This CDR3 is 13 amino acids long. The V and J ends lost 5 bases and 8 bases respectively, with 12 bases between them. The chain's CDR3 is CASSTRGGEKLFS. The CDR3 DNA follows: TGTGCCAGCAGCACCAGGGGTGGCGAAAAACTGTTTTCT.

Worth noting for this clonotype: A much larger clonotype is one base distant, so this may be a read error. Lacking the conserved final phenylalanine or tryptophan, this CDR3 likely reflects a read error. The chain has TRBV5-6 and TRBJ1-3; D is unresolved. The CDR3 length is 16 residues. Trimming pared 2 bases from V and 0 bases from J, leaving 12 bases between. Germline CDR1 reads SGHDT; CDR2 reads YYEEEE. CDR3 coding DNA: TGTGCCAGCAGCTTCCTTGGGAGAAGCTCTGGAAACACCATATATTGT. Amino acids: CASSFLGRSSGNTIYC.

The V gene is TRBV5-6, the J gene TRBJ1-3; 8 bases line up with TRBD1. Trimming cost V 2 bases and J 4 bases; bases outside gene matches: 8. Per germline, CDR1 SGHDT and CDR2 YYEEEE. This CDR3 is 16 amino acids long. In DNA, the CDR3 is TGTGCCAGCAGCTTTCGTGACAGGGGTGCCGGAAACACCATATATTTT. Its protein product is CASSFRDRGAGNTIYF.

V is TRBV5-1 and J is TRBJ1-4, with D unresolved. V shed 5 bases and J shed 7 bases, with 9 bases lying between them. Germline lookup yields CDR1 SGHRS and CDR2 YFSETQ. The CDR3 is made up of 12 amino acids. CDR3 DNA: TGCGCCAGCAGTCCGAGAGGTGAAAAACTGTTTTTT. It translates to CASSPRGEKLFF.

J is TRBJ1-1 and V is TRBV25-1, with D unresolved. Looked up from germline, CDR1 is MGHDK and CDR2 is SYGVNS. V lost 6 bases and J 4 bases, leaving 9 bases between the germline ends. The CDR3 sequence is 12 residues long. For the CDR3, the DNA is TGTGCCAGCAGGGACCTGGGCACTGAAGCTTTCTTT. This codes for CASRDLGTEAFF.

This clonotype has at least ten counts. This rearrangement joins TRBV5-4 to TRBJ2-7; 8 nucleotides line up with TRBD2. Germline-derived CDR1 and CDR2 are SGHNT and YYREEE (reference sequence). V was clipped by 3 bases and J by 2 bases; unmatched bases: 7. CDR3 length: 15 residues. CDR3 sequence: CASSSPGLGTYEQYF. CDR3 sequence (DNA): TGTGCCAGCAGCTCACCGGGACTAGGAACCTACGAGCAGTACTTC.

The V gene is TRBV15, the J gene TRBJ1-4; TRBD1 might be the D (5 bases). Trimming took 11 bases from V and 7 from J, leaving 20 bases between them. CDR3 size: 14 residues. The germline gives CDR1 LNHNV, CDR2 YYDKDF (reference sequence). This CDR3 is CAACGNQGCEKLFF. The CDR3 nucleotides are TGTGCCGCCTGCGGAAATCAGGGTTGTGAAAAACTGTTTTTT.

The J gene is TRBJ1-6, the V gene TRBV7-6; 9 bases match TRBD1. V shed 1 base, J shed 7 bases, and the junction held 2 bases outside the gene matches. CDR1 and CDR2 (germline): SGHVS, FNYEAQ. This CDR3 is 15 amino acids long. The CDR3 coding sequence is TGTGCCAGCAGCTTAGTGGACAGGGGAAATTCACCCCTCCACTTT. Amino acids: CASSLVDRGNSPLHF.

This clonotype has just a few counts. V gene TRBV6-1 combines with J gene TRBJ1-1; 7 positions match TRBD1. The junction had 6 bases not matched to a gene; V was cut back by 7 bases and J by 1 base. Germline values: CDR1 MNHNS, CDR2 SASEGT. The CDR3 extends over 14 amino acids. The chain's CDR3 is CASKAGTANTEAFF. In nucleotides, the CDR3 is TGTGCCAGCAAAGCCGGGACAGCGAACACTGAAGCTTTCTTT.

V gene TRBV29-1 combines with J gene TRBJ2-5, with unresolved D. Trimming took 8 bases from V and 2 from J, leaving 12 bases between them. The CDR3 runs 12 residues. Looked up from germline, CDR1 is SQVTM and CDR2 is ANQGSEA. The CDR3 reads CSLGGLQETQYF. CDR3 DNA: TGCAGCTTAGGTGGGTTGCAAGAGACCCAGTACTTC.

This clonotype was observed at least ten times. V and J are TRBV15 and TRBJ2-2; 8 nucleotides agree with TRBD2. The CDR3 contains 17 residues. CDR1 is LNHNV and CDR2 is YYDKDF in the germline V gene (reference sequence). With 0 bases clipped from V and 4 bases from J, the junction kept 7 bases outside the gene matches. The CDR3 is CATSRDSGTRLTGELFF. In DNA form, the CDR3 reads TGTGCCACCAGCAGAGATTCGGGGACTAGGCTCACCGGGGAGCTGTTTTTT.

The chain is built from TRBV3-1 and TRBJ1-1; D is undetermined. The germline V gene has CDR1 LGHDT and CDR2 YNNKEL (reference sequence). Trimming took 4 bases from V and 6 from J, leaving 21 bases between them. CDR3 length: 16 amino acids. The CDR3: CASSPTPGSLVSEAFF. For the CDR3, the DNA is TGTGCCAGCAGCCCAACCCCGGGATCTCTCGTTTCTGAAGCTTTCTTT.

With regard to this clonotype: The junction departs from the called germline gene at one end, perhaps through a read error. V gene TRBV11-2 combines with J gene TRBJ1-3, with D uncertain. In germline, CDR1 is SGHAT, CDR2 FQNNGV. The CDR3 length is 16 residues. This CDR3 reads CASSRAGAGSGNTIDF. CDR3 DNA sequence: TGTGCCAGCAGCCGTGCGGGCGCGGGCTCTGGAAACACCATAGATTTT.

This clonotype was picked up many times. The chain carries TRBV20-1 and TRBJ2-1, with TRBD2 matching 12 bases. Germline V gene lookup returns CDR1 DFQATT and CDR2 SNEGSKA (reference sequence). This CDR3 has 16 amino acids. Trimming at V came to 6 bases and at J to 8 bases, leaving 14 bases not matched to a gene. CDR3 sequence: CSALRLAGAIRDEQFF. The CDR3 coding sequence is TGCAGTGCCCTAAGACTAGCGGGGGCCATCAGAGATGAGCAGTTCTTC.